The 26 T cell receptor beta chains below come from one sample, sequenced in a study of identical twins. Each CDR3 protein is one row after TCRdb ran MiXCR on the 5' RACE reads. The sample lists approximately 630,000 distinct CDR3 sequences; about 7.1% were seen once. The sample also formed part of further work on yellow fever vaccine responses in identical twins.

Input material: PBMCs. These receptors were collected from a woman under 30 in good health.

This clonotype occurred many times. J is TRBJ1-2 and V is TRBV12-3 or TRBV12-4; D remains unclear. The CDR3 contains 15 residues. V was pared by 5 bases and J by 0 bases, with 13 bases between. As DNA, the CDR3 is TGTGCCAGCAGTCCAAATTACCGTCCTAACTATGGCTACACCTTC. It codes for CASSPNYRPNYGYTF.

This clonotype was counted between two and nine times. This chain links TRBV20-1 with TRBJ2-2, with a possible D match to TRBD1 (5 bases). V lost 1 base, J lost 4 bases, and 10 bases lay in between. The CDR3 contains 14 residues. The germline V gene encodes CDR1 DFQATT and CDR2 SNEGSKA (reference sequence). CDR3 sequence: CSARGRRGTGELFF. DNA for the CDR3: TGCAGTGCTAGAGGACGTAGGGGCACCGGGGAGCTGTTTTTT.

This clonotype was seen more than once but under ten times. The chain recombines TRBV7-7 with TRBJ2-2; D gene uncertain. Per germline, CDR1 SSHAT and CDR2 FNYEAQ (reference sequence). The CDR3 extends over 16 amino acids. Deletions cut 1 base from V and 2 bases from J, with 11 bases between. The CDR3 DNA follows: TGTGCCAGCAGCTTAGTAACGGCTGAAAACACCGGGGAGCTGTTTTTT. It codes for CASSLVTAENTGELFF.

V and J are TRBV20-1 and TRBJ1-5; no clear D. V lost 3 bases and J 0 bases, leaving 9 bases between the germline ends. In germline, CDR1 is DFQATT, CDR2 SNEGSKA (reference sequence). The CDR3 extends over 14 amino acids. Written as DNA, the CDR3 is TGCAGTGCTAGTCCAGACTATAGCAATCAGCCCCAGCATTTT. Amino acid sequence: CSASPDYSNQPQHF.

The chain employs TRBV5-1 and TRBJ2-6; D is undetermined. The CDR3 runs to 17 residues. V gave up 6 bases and J gave up 3 bases, with 19 bases separating them. Germline V CDR1 and CDR2: SGHRS, YFSETQ. CDR3 coding DNA: TGCGCCAGCACGGTGTCTGCGTCTTCGAATGGGGCCAACGTCCTGACTTTC. The encoded protein is CASTVSASSNGANVLTF. Drawing the rest from reference TRBV5-1 and TRBJ2-6, the complete variable domain is KAGVTQTPRYLIKTRGQQVTLSCSPISGHRSVSWYQQTPGQGLQFLFEYFSETQRNKGNFPGRFSGRQFSNSRSEMNVSTLELGDSALYLCASTVSASSNGANVLTFGAGSRLTVL.

Ten or more counts support this clonotype. The chain couples TRBV5-1 to TRBJ2-1; 7 bases map to TRBD2. J was trimmed by 3 bases and V by 5 bases; bases with no gene match: 5. The CDR3 sequence is 14 residues long. In germline, CDR1 is SGHRS, CDR2 YFSETQ. Here the CDR3 DNA reads TGCGCCAGCAGGGCGGGAGAGTACTACAATGAGCAGTTCTTC. It yields the protein CASRAGEYYNEQFF.

The genes are TRBV5-1 and TRBJ2-5, with D unresolved. V shed 4 bases and J shed 5 bases, with 15 bases lying between them. Germline-derived CDR1 and CDR2 are SGHRS and YFSETQ. The CDR3 spans 14 residues. CDR3: CASSLRTQAETQYF. Written as DNA, the CDR3 is TGCGCCAGCAGCCTACGGACCCAAGCGGAGACCCAGTACTTC.

The gene calls are TRBV2 and TRBJ2-2; 11 bases are a match to TRBD2. CDR3 size: 18 residues. Trimming cost V 4 bases and J 1 base; bases outside gene matches: 8. Germline CDR1 SNHLY, CDR2 FYNNEI. CDR3 sequence (DNA): TGTGCCAGCAGTGCTTTAGCGGGAGGGCCCAAGAACACCGGGGAGCTGTTTTTT. It yields the protein CASSALAGGPKNTGELFF.

This clonotype was counted ten times or more. The chain links TRBV5-4 to TRBJ2-7; TRBD2 matches 7 bases. Germline trimming cut 3 bases from V and 3 bases from J; bases unmatched to any gene: 0. The CDR3 is 12 amino acids. Germline CDR1 and CDR2: SGHNT and YYREEE (reference sequence). CDR3 sequence (DNA): TGTGCCAGCAGCTCGGGGGGCTACGAGCAGTACGTC. Amino acids: CASSSGGYEQYV.

This clonotype came up a few times. The J gene is TRBJ1-5, the V gene TRBV6-6; D is unresolved. There are 13 residues in the CDR3. Germline CDR1 is MNHNY and CDR2 is SVGAGI (reference sequence). Trimming cost V 4 bases and J 7 bases, with 11 bases left between them. CDR3 in DNA: TGTGCCAGCAGTTTAACGGCTCAGCAGCCCCAGCATTTT. This encodes CASSLTAQQPQHF.

This rearrangement joins TRBV29-1 to TRBJ2-5; TRBD1 aligns across 7 bases. V shed 4 bases and J 2 bases; nucleotides not matched to a gene: 7. Germline assignment: CDR1 SQVTM and CDR2 ANQGSEA. CDR3 size: 14 residues. The chain's CDR3 is CSVGRTGRQETQYF. DNA of the CDR3: TGCAGCGTTGGAAGGACAGGTCGACAAGAGACCCAGTACTTC.

In this sample, this clonotype turned up a few times. The V and J genes are TRBV2 and TRBJ2-7; D may be TRBD2 (5 bases). This CDR3 spans 11 amino acids. The germline V and J ends were trimmed by 8 bases and 4 bases, with 9 bases remaining between them. Germline lookup yields CDR1 SNHLY and CDR2 FYNNEI. The CDR3 nucleotides are TGTGCCAGCGAGGGAGATTACGAGCAGTACTTC. This gives the protein CASEGDYEQYF.

This clonotype was seen more than once but under ten times. This chain connects TRBV13 to TRBJ2-7; D gene unclear. The CDR3 consists of 12 residues. Trimming removed 7 bases from V and 4 bases from J, with 11 bases in between. The germline gives CDR1 PRHDT, CDR2 FYEKMQ (reference sequence). DNA for the CDR3: TGTGCCAGCACCCCAAGGAAGTACGAGCAGTACGTC. It translates to CASTPRKYEQYV.

This clonotype was detected a few times. The V call is TRBV12-3 or TRBV12-4, the J call TRBJ2-6; D gene ambiguous. The CDR3 loop spans 18 amino acids. Trimming pared 0 bases from V and 0 bases from J, leaving 12 bases between. DNA for the CDR3: TGTGCCAGCAGTTTAGCTCTAGGACGCAACTCTGGGGCCAACGTCCTGACTTTC. The encoded protein is CASSLALGRNSGANVLTF.

This clonotype was picked up many times. CDR3 in DNA: TGTGCCAGCAGCCTCACACGGGACACCCGTTGGGAGCTGTTTTTT. Its translation: CASSLTRDTRWELFF. The chain has TRBV12-3 or TRBV12-4 and TRBJ2-2; tentative D call: TRBD1 (6 bases). The CDR3 has 15 residues. Trimming removed 6 bases from V and 9 bases from J, with 20 bases in between.

This clonotype was observed many times. The chain links TRBV5-1 to TRBJ2-5; a weak D match, TRBD2 (5 bases). The CDR3 is 14 amino acids. Trimming cost V 0 bases and J 5 bases, with 11 bases left between them. Germline V gene data show CDR1 as SGHRS and CDR2 as YFSETQ. The CDR3 nucleotides read TGCGCCAGCAGCTTGGAAATGGGAGCCGAGACCCAGTACTTC. Protein product: CASSLEMGAETQYF.

This clonotype was counted only a few times. The chain joins TRBV11-2 to TRBJ1-1; possibly TRBD1 for D (6 bases). The CDR3 runs to 15 residues. Germline CDR1 SGHAT, CDR2 FQNNGV. V was clipped by 5 bases and J by 0 bases, with 13 bases between them. The CDR3 nucleotides are TGTGCCAGCAGCCTATGGGCAGGGGTGAACACTGAAGCTTTCTTT. Its protein product is CASSLWAGVNTEAFF.

Only a few counts were recorded for this clonotype. The CDR3 here is CASSQPYTEAFF. As DNA, the CDR3 is TGTGCCAGCAGCCAACCCTATACTGAAGCTTTCTTT. The chain carries TRBV6-2 or TRBV6-3 and TRBJ1-1; no definite D call. This CDR3 has 12 residues. The V end lost 6 bases, the J end lost 5 bases, and 10 bases lay between the germline ends. Germline CDR1 reads MNHEY; CDR2 reads SVGEGT.

This clonotype appeared many times. This chain uses TRBV5-6 with TRBJ1-1; unclear D gene. The CDR3 is made up of 14 amino acids. The germline V and J ends were trimmed by 7 bases and 0 bases, with 13 bases remaining between them. In germline, CDR1 is SGHDT, CDR2 YYEEEE. CDR3: CASRPGPMNTEAFF. The CDR3, as DNA: TGTGCCAGCCGACCGGGCCCCATGAACACTGAAGCTTTCTTT.

This clonotype was seen only a few times. The J gene is TRBJ2-2, the V gene TRBV10-3; tentative D call: TRBD2 (6 bases). This CDR3 has 17 residues. The V end lost 4 bases, the J end lost 1 base, and 16 bases lay between the germline ends. Looked up from germline, CDR1 is ENHRY and CDR2 is SYGVKD. CDR3 protein: CAISAMPLRGNTGELFF. The CDR3 coding sequence is TGTGCCATCAGTGCAATGCCTTTGCGGGGGAACACCGGGGAGCTGTTTTTT.

CDR3 residues: CASSGLGEETQYF. In DNA form, the CDR3 reads TGTGCCAGCAGCGGACTCGGGGAAGAGACCCAGTACTTC. This chain connects TRBV2 to TRBJ2-5; possibly TRBD2 for D (5 bases). V lost 6 bases, J lost 3 bases, and 11 bases lay in between. Per the germline V gene, CDR1 is SNHLY and CDR2 is FYNNEI. This CDR3 is 13 amino acids long.

The chain carries TRBV5-5 and TRBJ2-5; tentative D call: TRBD2 (5 bases). V lost 2 bases and J 2 bases, leaving 10 bases between the germline ends. Germline V CDR1 and CDR2: SGHKS, YYEKEE (reference sequence). This CDR3 region has 14 residues. CDR3 sequence: CASSFAGEQETQYF. In DNA, the CDR3 is TGTGCCAGCAGCTTCGCCGGGGAGCAAGAGACCCAGTACTTC.

The rearrangement links TRBV18 to TRBJ2-3; tentatively, D is TRBD2 (5 bases). The CDR3 extends over 15 amino acids. The germline V gene has CDR1 KGHSH and CDR2 LQKENI. V was trimmed by 6 bases and J by 2 bases, leaving 15 bases between them. This CDR3 is CASSLRRVNTDTQYF. CDR3 in DNA: TGTGCCAGCTCCCTAAGGCGGGTTAACACAGATACGCAGTATTTT.

The chain recombines TRBV28 with TRBJ2-1; the match to TRBD1 covers 8 bases. The CDR3 loop spans 15 amino acids. The germline gives CDR1 MDHEN, CDR2 SYDVKM. V trimming: 7 bases; J trimming: 8 bases; junction bases outside the gene matches: 13. This CDR3 is CASNPTGTGPDEQFF. The CDR3 nucleotides are TGTGCCAGCAATCCAACCGGGACAGGACCAGATGAGCAGTTCTTC.

This clonotype was found many times. The chain combines TRBV4-1 with TRBJ2-1; 10 positions match TRBD1. V trimming: 3 bases; J trimming: 8 bases; junction bases outside the gene matches: 10. CDR1 MGHRA and CDR2 YSYEKL come from the germline V gene. This CDR3 has 16 residues. CDR3 sequence (DNA): TGCGCCAGCAGCCATCCCGGGACAGGGGTGTTCTATGAGCAGTTCTTC. Its translation is CASSHPGTGVFYEQFF.

This clonotype was seen more than once but under ten times. V and J are TRBV7-9 and TRBJ2-5; D is ambiguous. Germline CDR1 and CDR2: SEHNR and FQNEAQ (reference sequence). The CDR3 runs 17 residues. Trimming took off 4 bases at V and 5 bases at J, with 23 bases between the two ends. The CDR3: CASSSPENGRLEETQYF. In nucleotides, the CDR3 is TGTGCCAGCAGCTCCCCAGAAAATGGCCGGTTAGAGGAGACCCAGTACTTC.